These 28 T cell receptor beta chains were sequenced from one sample in a study of T cell responses to AZD1222 COVID-19 vaccine. Libraries were prepared by immunoSEQ multiplex PCR; TCRdb keeps only in-frame clonotypes and omits some of them. Among about 130,000 clones listed, roughly 90% were seen once. This material consisted of peripheral blood, taken on day 0 of AZD1222 vaccination. These receptors originate from an adult in good health.

The J gene is TRBJ2-2, the V gene TRBV7-3, with 7 nucleotides matching TRBD2. The CDR3 covers 15 residues. Unmatched junction bases numbered 8, after V lost 3 bases and J lost 7 bases. Per germline, CDR1 SGHTA and CDR2 FQGTGA. CDR3 in amino acids: CASSLGGLVGGELFF. The CDR3 nucleotides read TGTGCCAGCAGCTTGGGAGGACTAGTGGGCGGGGAGCTGTTTTTT.

This chain links TRBV6-5 with TRBJ1-2; 7 bases are a match to TRBD1. Germline trimming cut 4 bases from V and 3 bases from J; bases unmatched to any gene: 5. The CDR3 sequence is 14 residues long. Germline V gives CDR1 MNHEY, CDR2 SVGAGI. CDR3 sequence reads: CASSFLGGDYGYTF. The CDR3 nucleotides read TGTGCCAGCAGTTTCTTAGGGGGCGACTATGGCTACACCTTC.

This clone was observed a few times. This chain uses TRBV3-1 (or the pseudogene TRBV3-2) with TRBJ2-4; D is undetermined. This CDR3 comprises 16 residues. V was pared by 7 bases and J by 0 bases, with 16 bases between. Per germline, CDR1 LGHDT and CDR2 YNNKEL (reference sequence). The CDR3 here is CASTIVRHPAKNIQYF. The CDR3 DNA reads as TGTGCCAGCACAATAGTCCGGCATCCAGCCAAAAACATTCAGTACTTC.

In its sample, this clone was seen once. V usage is TRBV19 and J usage is TRBJ2-3; a weak D match, TRBD1 (5 bases). Trimming took 4 bases from V and 6 from J, leaving 11 bases between them. The germline gives CDR1 LNHDA, CDR2 SQIVND (reference sequence). The CDR3 has 13 residues. CDR3 DNA sequence: TGTGCCAGTAGTACAGGGTTTGTGGATACGCAGTATTTT. Its protein product is CASSTGFVDTQYF.

This rearrangement joins TRBV7-2 to TRBJ2-7, with 7 nucleotides matching TRBD1. Germline V gene lookup returns CDR1 SGHTA and CDR2 FQGNSA. This CDR3 is 13 amino acids long. Trimming took 6 bases from V and 7 from J; bases not matched to a gene: 9. CDR3 sequence: CASRQDRVWEQYF. In DNA, the CDR3 is TGTGCCAGCAGACAAGACAGGGTTTGGGAGCAGTACTTC. The complete variable domain, with remaining parts taken from reference TRBV7-2 and TRBJ2-7, reads GAGVSQSPSNKVTEKGKDVELRCDPISGHTALYWYRQSLGQGLEFLIYFQGNSAPDKSGLPSDRFSAERTGGSVSTLTIQRTQQEDSAVYLCASRQDRVWEQYFGPGTRLTVT.

CDR3 region: CAISGDKAWYEQYF. The CDR3 DNA reads TGTGCCATCAGTGGAGACAAGGCATGGTACGAGCAGTACTTC. The chain links TRBV10-3 to TRBJ2-7, with no clear D. Germline values: CDR1 ENHRY, CDR2 SYGVKD. The CDR3 sequence is 14 residues long. V was trimmed by 4 bases and J by 4 bases, leaving 14 bases between them.

The chain combines TRBV4-3 with TRBJ1-1, with D perhaps matching TRBD1 (5 bases). V lost 0 bases and J 1 base, leaving 9 bases between the germline ends. The length of the CDR3 is 15 residues. Germline V gene sequence: CDR1 LGHNA, CDR2 YSLEER. CDR3 nucleotide sequence: TGCGCCAGCAGCCAAGATCTGGGGGGGAACACTGAAGCTTTCTTT. Its protein product is CASSQDLGGNTEAFF.

The J gene is TRBJ1-4, the V gene TRBV11-2; 7 nucleotides agree with TRBD1. Germline lookup yields CDR1 SGHAT and CDR2 FQNNGV. This CDR3 has 14 residues. The trim removed 6 bases at V and 4 bases at J, leaving 5 bases unmatched. CDR3 amino acids: CASSQGGYNEKLFF. The CDR3 coding sequence is TGTGCCAGCAGTCAGGGGGGCTATAATGAAAAACTGTTTTTT.

The chain has TRBV4-3 and TRBJ2-5, with D possibly TRBD2 on 6 matching bases. The germline gives CDR1 LGHNA, CDR2 YSLEER. Trimming removed 4 bases at V and 5 bases at J, with 23 bases between. This CDR3 region has 17 residues. The CDR3 bases are TGCGCCAGCAGCCGGAGCCCCCCGGGACTCCCAGGGGAGACCCAGTACTTC. Protein sequence: CASSRSPPGLPGETQYF.

The J gene is TRBJ2-7, the V gene TRBV19; D gene ambiguous. V was shortened by 1 base and J by 3 bases, with 13 bases between the two germline ends. Germline CDR1 and CDR2: LNHDA and SQIVND (reference sequence). The CDR3 has 15 residues. CDR3 DNA: TGTGCCAGTAGTATAGTTGGCAGACCTGACTACGAGCAGTACTTC. It specifies CASSIVGRPDYEQYF.

The V gene is TRBV6-5, the J gene TRBJ1-1, with D tentatively TRBD1 (6 bases). Trimming took 8 bases from V and 3 from J, leaving 19 bases between them. This CDR3 is 15 amino acids long. Per the germline V gene, CDR1 is MNHEY and CDR2 is SVGAGI. Here the CDR3 DNA reads TGTGCCAGCTCAGGGAGGGGGAGAGGGGACACTGAAGCTTTCTTT. This sequence encodes CASSGRGRGDTEAFF.

Only one count was recorded for this clone. V is TRBV11-2 and J is TRBJ2-5, with a tentative D call TRBD2 (5 bases). Between the trimmed V and J ends, which lost 2 bases and 7 bases, there was a span of 17 bases. CDR1 is SGHAT and CDR2 is FQNNGV in the germline V gene. This CDR3 has 15 amino acids. CDR3 in amino acids: CASSLPLRAEGTQYF. For the CDR3, the DNA is TGTGCCAGCAGCTTACCCTTGAGGGCCGAAGGGACCCAGTACTTC.

The chain has TRBV19 and TRBJ1-1; 9 positions agree with TRBD1. The CDR3 spans 13 residues. V gave up 9 bases and J gave up 4 bases; unmatched junction bases: 6. Germline-derived CDR1 and CDR2 are LNHDA and SQIVND (reference sequence). Here the CDR3 reads CASNTGGITEAFF. CDR3 nucleotides: TGTGCCAGCAATACAGGGGGCATCACTGAAGCTTTCTTT. Filled out from reference TRBV19 and TRBJ1-1, the complete variable domain reads DGGITQSPKYLFRKEGQNVTLSCEQNLNHDAMYWYRQDPGQGLRLIYYSQIVNDFQKGDIAEGYSVSREKKESFPLTVTSAQKNPTAFYLCASNTGGITEAFFGQGTRLTVV.

V is TRBV7-3 and J is TRBJ1-2, with 7 bases matching TRBD1. With 2 bases clipped from V and 2 bases from J, the junction kept 5 bases outside the gene matches. The V gene's germline CDR1 is SGHTA and CDR2 FQGTGA. The CDR3 consists of 15 residues. CDR3 sequence: CASSLGSGQNYGYTF. CDR3 sequence (DNA): TGTGCCAGCAGCTTAGGGTCGGGACAGAACTATGGCTACACCTTC.

The J gene is TRBJ1-5, the V gene TRBV9; D is perhaps TRBD1 (5 bases). Germline CDR1 reads SGDLS; CDR2 reads YYNGEE. The CDR3 covers 13 residues. V was shortened by 0 bases and J by 6 bases, with 7 bases between the two germline ends. DNA for the CDR3: TGTGCCAGCAGCGTAGAAGGGGTTCAGCCCCAGCATTTT. Translated: CASSVEGVQPQHF.

The gene calls are TRBV13 and TRBJ2-1, with 10 bases lining up with TRBD1. Germline assignment: CDR1 PRHDT and CDR2 FYEKMQ (reference sequence). This CDR3 comprises 15 residues. Trimming cost V 1 base and J 4 bases; bases outside gene matches: 1. The CDR3 sequence is CASSLEGQGYNEQFF. The CDR3 bases are TGTGCCAGCAGCTTAGAGGGACAGGGGTACAATGAGCAGTTCTTC.

This clone has just one count. The chain combines TRBV27 with TRBJ1-1; the match to TRBD1 covers 7 bases. From germline, CDR1 is MNHEY and CDR2 SMNVEV (reference sequence). CDR3 length: 14 residues. V dropped 5 bases and J dropped 1; count of bases not matched to a gene: 4. CDR3 bases: TGTGCCAGCAGTCGGGACAGCGCGAACACTGAAGCTTTCTTT. Protein sequence: CASSRDSANTEAFF.

The chain uses TRBV30 and TRBJ1-5, with unresolved D. CDR3 length equals 13 residues. Germline V gene data show CDR1 as GTSNPN and CDR2 as SVGIG (reference sequence). V was shortened by 0 bases and J by 5 bases, with 8 bases between the two germline ends. The CDR3 loop is CAWSVRFDQPQHF. In DNA, the CDR3 is TGTGCCTGGAGTGTAAGATTCGATCAGCCCCAGCATTTT.

This chain joins TRBV28 and TRBJ1-5; weak D call: TRBD1 (5 bases). Germline loops: CDR1 MDHEN, CDR2 SYDVKM. V was trimmed by 8 bases and J by 6 bases, leaving 17 bases between them. The CDR3 sequence is 14 residues long. CDR3 protein: CASSTGEGSQPQHF. CDR3 nucleotide sequence: TGTGCCAGCTCAACGGGGGAGGGGAGTCAGCCCCAGCATTTT.

This sequence joins TRBV19 and TRBJ2-2; 8 bases map to TRBD1. Trimming removed 7 bases from V and 1 base from J; junction bases left unmatched: 8. The CDR3 consists of 16 residues. In germline, CDR1 is LNHDA, CDR2 SQIVND (reference sequence). CDR3 amino acids: CASISPGQVNTGELFF. The CDR3 DNA sequence: TGTGCCAGTATAAGCCCGGGACAGGTGAACACCGGGGAGCTGTTTTTT.

V is TRBV12-5 and J is TRBJ1-5; D might be TRBD1 (5 bases). Germline-derived CDR1 and CDR2 are LGHNT and FRNRAP. The ends were cut back, 1 base at V and 0 bases at J, with 10 bases in the middle. This CDR3 has 16 amino acids. Written as DNA, the CDR3 is TGTGCTAGTGGTTTGGGTACAGGAAATAGCAATCAGCCCCAGCATTTT. It codes for CASGLGTGNSNQPQHF.

The chain combines TRBV10-2 with TRBJ2-1; D remains unclear. Germline-derived CDR1 and CDR2 are WSHSY and SAAADI. This CDR3 comprises 17 residues. Trimming removed 4 bases from V and 6 bases from J, with 22 bases in between. This chain's CDR3 is CASSAHLPSLKGNEQFF. CDR3 in DNA: TGCGCCAGCAGTGCCCACCTCCCTAGTTTGAAGGGCAATGAGCAGTTCTTC.

V and J are TRBV4-2 and TRBJ2-1; TRBD2 matches at 8 bases. Per germline, CDR1 LGHNA and CDR2 YNFKEQ. The CDR3 totals 15 residues. Trimming removed 1 base from V and 4 bases from J; junction bases left unmatched: 3. This CDR3 is CASSQGPGGYNEQFF. The CDR3 DNA reads as TGTGCCAGCAGCCAAGGTCCGGGAGGGTACAATGAGCAGTTCTTC.

The J gene is TRBJ1-1, the V gene TRBV5-8; TRBD1 might be the D (5 bases). The CDR3 runs 16 residues. CDR1 and CDR2 (germline): SGHTS, YDEGEE. The germline V and J ends were trimmed by 3 bases and 0 bases, with 15 bases remaining between them. This chain's CDR3 is CASSSPRVTMNTEAFF. CDR3 DNA sequence: TGTGCCAGCAGCTCGCCCAGGGTTACCATGAACACTGAAGCTTTCTTT.

This chain uses TRBV11-2 with TRBJ1-2, with 10 nucleotides matching TRBD1. Germline V gives CDR1 SGHAT, CDR2 FQNNGV. The CDR3 length is 16 residues. J was trimmed by 7 bases and V by 5 bases; bases with no gene match: 13. The CDR3 protein is CASSPHDRGLGGGYTF. The CDR3 nucleotides are TGTGCCAGCAGCCCACACGACAGGGGGCTTGGTGGTGGCTACACCTTC.

This chain connects TRBV4-1 to TRBJ2-7; D possibly matches TRBD1 or TRBD2 (5 bases each). This CDR3 region has 15 residues. Deletions cut 1 base from V and 2 bases from J, with 12 bases between. The germline V gene encodes CDR1 MGHRA and CDR2 YSYEKL. This CDR3 reads CASSQAWDLTYEQYF. The CDR3 DNA is TGCGCCAGCAGCCAAGCGTGGGACCTAACCTACGAGCAGTACTTC.

The V call is TRBV5-4, the J call TRBJ1-3, with D possibly TRBD1 on 6 matching bases. Trimming took 2 bases from V and 1 from J, leaving 10 bases between them. Germline loops: CDR1 SGHNT, CDR2 YYREEE (reference sequence). The CDR3 is made up of 15 amino acids. The DNA for the CDR3 is TGTGCCAGCAGCTTACCAGGGGCTTCTGGAAACACCATATATTTT. Encoded protein: CASSLPGASGNTIYF.

The chain employs TRBV29-1 and TRBJ2-3, with a possible D match to TRBD1 (6 bases). CDR1 is SQVTM and CDR2 is ANQGSEA in the germline V gene. The length of the CDR3 is 14 residues. With 4 bases removed from V and 0 bases from J, the gap between germline ends came to 11 bases. Here the CDR3 DNA reads TGCAGCGTTGTAGCTGGGGGCAGCACAGATACGCAGTATTTT. This sequence encodes CSVVAGGSTDTQYF.